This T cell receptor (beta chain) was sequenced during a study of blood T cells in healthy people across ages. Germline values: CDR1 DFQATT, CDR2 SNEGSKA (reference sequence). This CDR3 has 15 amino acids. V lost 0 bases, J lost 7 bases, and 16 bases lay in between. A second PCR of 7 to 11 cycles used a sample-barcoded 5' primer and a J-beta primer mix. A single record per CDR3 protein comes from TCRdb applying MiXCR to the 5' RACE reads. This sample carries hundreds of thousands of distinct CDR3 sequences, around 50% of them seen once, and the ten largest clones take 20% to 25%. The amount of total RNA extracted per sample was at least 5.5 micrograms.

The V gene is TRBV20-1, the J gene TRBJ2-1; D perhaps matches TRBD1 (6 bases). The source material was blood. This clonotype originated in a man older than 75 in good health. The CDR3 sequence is CSARETGDRKNEQFF. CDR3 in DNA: TGCAGTGCTAGAGAGACCGGTGACAGGAAGAATGAGCAGTTCTTC.